This T cell receptor (beta chain) emerged from a study of metastatic and nonmetastatic thyroid tumors. Study details: The authors compared repertoires across blood and tumor or nodule tissue from malignant and benign thyroid patients.

Original handling: Differences in CDR3 between clinicopathological groups were drawn on to build a classifier intended to discriminate distant-metastatic papillary thyroid cancer patients. MiXCR re-clonotyped the PCR reads for TCRdb. The V and J calls come from TCRdb's annotation, not from the publication. Among approximately 69,000 clones listed, more than 13% were seen once. Findings and caveats of the study: Versus benign nodules, malignant thyroid tumors reportedly had significantly higher TCR beta diversity, in blood and tumor.

Until they underwent thyroid surgery, no patient had received any treatment. The V segment lost 3 bases and the J segment 4 bases; nucleotides outside the gene matches: 5. Germline CDR1 is SGHTA and CDR2 is FQGTGA. The CDR3 consists of 14 residues. This clone was recorded many times. Its target is not known. The sample consisted of blood. The chain has TRBV7-3 and TRBJ2-7; 8 nucleotides align to TRBD2. The clonotype comes from a male donor with papillary thyroid cancer or a benign thyroid nodule (not recorded which). Some clones in this sample may be carry-over from other donors' samples. The CDR3 bases are TGTGCCAGCAGCTTGTCAGCGGGAGTTTACGAGCAGTACTTC. Its protein product is CASSLSAGVYEQYF. Using reference TRBV7-3 and TRBJ2-7 for the parts outside the CDR3, the full variable domain is GAGVSQTPSNKVTEKGKYVELRCDPISGHTALYWYRQSLGQGPEFLIYFQGTGAADDSGLPNDRFFAVRPEGSVSTLKIQRTERGDSAVYLCASSLSAGVYEQYFGPGTRLTVT.